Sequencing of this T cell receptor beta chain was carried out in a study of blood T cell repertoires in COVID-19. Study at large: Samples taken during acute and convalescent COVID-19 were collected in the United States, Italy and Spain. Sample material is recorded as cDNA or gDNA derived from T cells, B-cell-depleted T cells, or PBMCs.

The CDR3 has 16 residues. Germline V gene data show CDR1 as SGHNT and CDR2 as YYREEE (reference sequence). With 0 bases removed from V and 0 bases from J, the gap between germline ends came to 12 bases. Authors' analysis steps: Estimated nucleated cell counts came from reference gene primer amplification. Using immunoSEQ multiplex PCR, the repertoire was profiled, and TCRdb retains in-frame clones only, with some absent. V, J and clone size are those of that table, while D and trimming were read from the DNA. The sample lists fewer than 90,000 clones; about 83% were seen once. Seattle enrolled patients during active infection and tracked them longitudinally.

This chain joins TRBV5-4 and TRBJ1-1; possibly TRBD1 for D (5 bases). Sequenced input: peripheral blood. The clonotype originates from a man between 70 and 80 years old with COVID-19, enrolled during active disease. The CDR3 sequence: CASSLGPGIMNTEAFF. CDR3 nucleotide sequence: TGTGCCAGCAGCTTGGGGCCAGGGATTATGAACACTGAAGCTTTCTTT.